This T cell receptor (beta chain) was sequenced for a study of radiotherapy plus CTLA-4 blockade in lung cancer. Study information: Patients showed objective responses in about 20% of cases and disease control in less than 35%. General study findings and limits: Peripheral blood showed expansion of tumor-derived TCR clones after radiotherapy and ipilimumab. Interferon-beta, together with early blood T cell clone dynamics, reportedly best predicted response.

The CDR3 extends over 17 amino acids. The J segment lost 7 bases and the V segment lost 0 bases, leaving 9 bases of the junction unmatched. Germline assignment: CDR1 LGHNA and CDR2 YSLEER. As for this clone: Its target is not known.

Only in-frame clones appear in the TCRdb table, and some are missing; sequencing was by immunoSEQ multiplex PCR. The table shows 52,000 or so clones, with approximately 84% occurring only once. Patients in the study, people with chemo-refractory metastatic non-small-cell lung cancer, received focal radiation plus ipilimumab CTLA-4 blockade. The clonotype comes from a human donor with non-small cell lung cancer whose response to radiotherapy plus ipilimumab could not be evaluated. Sequenced material: peripheral blood, taken from a patient treated with radiotherapy plus ipilimumab. V gene TRBV4-3 combines with J gene TRBJ1-6, with 7 bases lining up with TRBD1. CDR3 bases: TGCGCCAGCAGCCAAGAGCCCCAGGGGGGTGGAAATTCACCCCTCCACTTT. Translated, it gives CASSQEPQGGGNSPLHF.